One TCR beta chain is described in this entry. Its matching antigen is unknown. These data belong to a study of T cell responses to AZD1222 COVID-19 vaccine. Study-level points and caveats: White British people made up most donors, females outnumbered males, and clonal diversity was possibly underestimated. Repertoires were obtained only post-peak T cell response. CD4 TCRs associated with vaccination spanned spike, dominating at 160-218 and 743-854. Epitopes outside B.1.351 and B.1.1.7 mutated regions reportedly drew nearly half of spike TCRs.

Germline assignment: CDR1 MDHEN and CDR2 SYDVKM. The CDR3 consists of 17 residues. The J segment lost 8 bases and the V segment lost 7 bases, leaving 19 bases of the junction unmatched. The repertoire was sequenced with immunoSEQ multiplex PCR; TCRdb's copy has only in-frame clones and lacks some. The data show 70,000 to 95,000 clones, roughly 91% seen once. The TCR was taken from an adult in good health. The genes are TRBV28 and TRBJ2-1; TRBD2 aligns across 8 bases. The input for sequencing was peripheral blood, taken on day 0 of MenACWY control vaccination. CDR3 region: CASNPSPPGGGPHEQFF. The CDR3 DNA reads TGTGCCAGCAACCCCTCACCTCCGGGGGGGGGACCACATGAGCAGTTCTTC.